This T cell receptor (beta chain) is from a study of resident and recirculating memory T cells in vitiligo. TCRdb keeps only in-frame clones here, not all; method: immunoSEQ multiplex PCR. The table has roughly 80,000 clones, about 90% seen once. The CDR3 sequence is 16 residues long. The germline V and J ends were trimmed by 0 bases and 7 bases, with 18 bases remaining between them. Per the germline V gene, CDR1 is SGHAT and CDR2 is FQNNGV. The sample comprised blood. The source of this sequence is a male donor with vitiligo. The chain is built from TRBV11-2 and TRBJ1-1; TRBD1 is a possible D gene (5 bases). This CDR3 reads CASSLDRGGGTDEAFF. In DNA form, the CDR3 reads TGTGCCAGCAGCTTAGATCGGGGTGGAGGGACGGATGAAGCTTTCTTT. The full variable domain, completed using reference TRBV11-2 and TRBJ1-1, is EAGVAQSPRYKIIEKRQSVAFWCNPISGHATLYWYQQILGQGPKLLIQFQNNGVVDDSQLPKDRFSAERLKGVDSTLKIQPAKLEDSAVYLCASSLDRGGGTDEAFFGQGTRLTVV.